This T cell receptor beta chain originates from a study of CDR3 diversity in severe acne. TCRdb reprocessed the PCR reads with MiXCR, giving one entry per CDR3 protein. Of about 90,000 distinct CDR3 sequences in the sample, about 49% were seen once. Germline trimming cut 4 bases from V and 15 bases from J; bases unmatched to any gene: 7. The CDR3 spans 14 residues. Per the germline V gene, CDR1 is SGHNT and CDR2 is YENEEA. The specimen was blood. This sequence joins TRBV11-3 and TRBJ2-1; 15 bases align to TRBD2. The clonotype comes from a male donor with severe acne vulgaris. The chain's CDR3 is CASSSGLAGGRVFF. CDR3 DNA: TGTGCCAGCAGCTCTGGACTAGCGGGAGGGCGGGTGTTCTTC.